Listed below are T cell receptor beta chains from one sample, sequenced in a study of blood T cell repertoires in COVID-19. Profiling relied on immunoSEQ multiplex PCR, and the TCRdb table lists in-frame clones only, not all of them. The profile shows 200,000 to 250,000 clones, 85% to 90% of them singletons. Sequenced: PBMCs or T cells enriched from blood (not recorded which). All receptors derive from a woman aged 45-59 years with acute COVID-19. Each CDR3 is given with its conserved first and last residue. The order of the fields is D gene, clone size, V gene, J gene, CDR3 protein, CDR3 DNA. D genes are given only for firm matches. Size values are once, few and many counts, or a class for expanded clones, and some rows have none.

D: TRBD2; size: NA; V: TRBV27; J: TRBJ2-3; CDR3: CASSFLAGADTQYF; DNA: TGTGCCAGCAGTTTCCTAGCGGGAGCTGATACGCAGTATTTT
D: TRBD1; size: NA; V: TRBV29-1; J: TRBJ1-1; CDR3: CSAFRDRNTEAFF; DNA: TGCAGCGCTTTCCGGGACAGGAACACTGAAGCTTTCTTT
D: TRBD2; size: NA; V: TRBV30; J: TRBJ2-2; CDR3: CAWMGLAASNTGELFF; DNA: TGTGCCTGGATGGGACTAGCGGCCTCGAACACCGGGGAGCTGTTTTTT
D: NA; size: NA; V: TRBV24-1; J: TRBJ2-3; CDR3: CATSGRGGTDTQYF; DNA: TGTGCCACCAGTGGAAGGGGTGGCACAGATACGCAGTATTTT
D: NA; size: NA; V: TRBV6-2/TRBV6-3; J: TRBJ1-2; CDR3: CASSYDPGNWDYGYTF; DNA: TGTGCCAGCAGTTACGACCCAGGAAACTGGGACTATGGCTACACCTTC
D: NA; size: NA; V: TRBV29-1; J: TRBJ2-4; CDR3: CSVIQGVNIQYF; DNA: TGCAGCGTCATACAGGGAGTAAACATTCAGTACTTC
D: NA; size: NA; V: TRBV9; J: TRBJ2-1; CDR3: CASTSSNEQFF; DNA: TGTGCCAGCACCTCCAGTAATGAGCAGTTCTTC
D: NA; size: few; V: TRBV15; J: TRBJ2-7; CDR3: CATSRDTGIYEQYF; DNA: TGTGCCACCAGCAGAGATACAGGGATCTACGAGCAGTACTTC
D: NA; size: NA; V: TRBV19; J: TRBJ2-1; CDR3: CASSGGGPIPSYNEQFF; DNA: TGTGCCAGTAGTGGGGGGGGCCCAATACCTTCCTACAATGAGCAGTTCTTC
D: NA; size: NA; V: TRBV28; J: TRBJ2-7; CDR3: CASSLYPGTYEQYF; DNA: TGTGCCAGCAGTTTATATCCGGGAACCTACGAGCAGTACTTC
D: NA; size: NA; V: TRBV15; J: TRBJ1-4; CDR3: CATSIQGPNEKLFF; DNA: TGTGCCACCAGCATACAGGGCCCCAATGAAAAACTGTTTTTT
D: TRBD1; size: NA; V: TRBV3-1/TRBV3-2; J: TRBJ1-2; CDR3: CASSPGTGGNYGYTF; DNA: TGTGCCAGCAGCCCAGGGACAGGGGGAAACTATGGCTACACCTTC
D: TRBD1; size: NA; V: TRBV6-6; J: TRBJ2-7; CDR3: CASSDRVYEQYF; DNA: TGTGCCAGCAGTGACAGGGTCTACGAGCAGTACTTC
D: NA; size: NA; V: TRBV2; J: TRBJ1-2; CDR3: CASSVGQGSNYGYTF; DNA: TGTGCCAGCAGCGTCGGGCAGGGATCTAACTATGGCTACACCTTC
D: NA; size: NA; V: TRBV7-9; J: TRBJ1-2; CDR3: CASSRRGSGGYTF; DNA: TGTGCCAGCAGCCGACGGGGAAGTGGTGGCTACACCTTC
D: NA; size: NA; V: TRBV10-3; J: TRBJ2-1; CDR3: CAISESKFLSSYNEQFF; DNA: TGTGCCATCAGTGAGTCGAAATTCCTTAGCTCCTACAATGAGCAGTTCTTC
D: TRBD1; size: NA; V: TRBV19; J: TRBJ2-1; CDR3: CASTRDSLPNNEQFF; DNA: TGTGCCAGCACCCGGGACAGTCTACCTAACAATGAGCAGTTCTTC
D: NA; size: many; V: TRBV29-1; J: TRBJ2-5; CDR3: CSVEGVSGGVNQETQYF; DNA: TGCAGCGTTGAAGGTGTGTCCGGCGGAGTTAACCAAGAGACCCAGTACTTC
D: NA; size: once; V: TRBV24-1; J: TRBJ1-5; CDR3: CATSDSRGSSQPQHF; DNA: TGTGCCACCAGTGATTCCCGAGGGTCCAGTCAGCCCCAGCATTTT
D: TRBD2; size: NA; V: TRBV7-9; J: TRBJ2-1; CDR3: CASSAGASGRGREQFF; DNA: TGTGCCAGCAGCGCAGGAGCTAGCGGGAGAGGGCGTGAGCAGTTCTTC
D: TRBD2; size: NA; V: TRBV4-3; J: TRBJ2-7; CDR3: CASSQELGSGRGQYF; DNA: TGCGCCAGCAGCCAAGAATTGGGTAGCGGGAGAGGGCAGTACTTC
D: TRBD2; size: NA; V: TRBV9; J: TRBJ2-7; CDR3: CASSVVLAGEGTYEQYF; DNA: TGTGCCAGCAGCGTAGTACTAGCGGGAGAGGGAACCTACGAGCAGTACTTC
D: TRBD2; size: once; V: TRBV6-2/TRBV6-3; J: TRBJ2-3; CDR3: CASSDSGSGRTDTQYF; DNA: TGTGCCAGCAGTGATAGCGGGAGCGGGCGCACAGATACGCAGTATTTT
D: TRBD1; size: NA; V: TRBV5-4; J: TRBJ1-3; CDR3: CASSLGTGGNTIYF; DNA: TGTGCCAGCAGCTTGGGGACAGGGGGAAACACCATATATTTT
D: TRBD1; size: NA; V: TRBV5-1; J: TRBJ2-7; CDR3: CASSGAGGSSYEQYF; DNA: TGCGCCAGCAGCGGGGCAGGGGGCTCCTCCTACGAGCAGTACTTC
D: TRBD2; size: many; V: TRBV4-3; J: TRBJ2-5; CDR3: CASSHGLAGIRETQYF; DNA: TGCGCCAGCAGCCACGGACTAGCGGGAATTAGGGAGACCCAGTACTTC
D: TRBD1; size: NA; V: TRBV4-1; J: TRBJ2-7; CDR3: CASSQAQTGTGSHEQYF; DNA: TGCGCCAGCAGCCAAGCTCAAACCGGGACAGGGTCCCACGAGCAGTACTTC
D: NA; size: NA; V: TRBV28; J: TRBJ2-7; CDR3: CASSATGTRSPDYEQYF; DNA: TGTGCCAGCAGTGCTACAGGGACCCGGTCACCCGACTACGAGCAGTACTTC
D: NA; size: NA; V: TRBV6-5; J: TRBJ1-1; CDR3: CASSYGSQDTEAFF; DNA: TGTGCCAGCAGTTACGGCTCACAAGACACTGAAGCTTTCTTT
D: NA; size: NA; V: TRBV28; J: TRBJ2-5; CDR3: CASSLYTQETQYF; DNA: TGTGCCAGCAGTTTATATACCCAGGAGACCCAGTACTTC
D: TRBD1; size: NA; V: TRBV6-5; J: TRBJ1-2; CDR3: CASSWGQGGYTF; DNA: TGTGCCAGCAGTTGGGGACAGGGAGGCTACACCTTC
D: NA; size: NA; V: TRBV7-2; J: TRBJ2-7; CDR3: CASSINIGSYEQYF; DNA: TGTGCCAGCAGCATAAATATCGGGAGTTACGAGCAGTACTTC
D: NA; size: NA; V: TRBV7-6; J: TRBJ1-5; CDR3: CASSPGHSNQPQHF; DNA: TGTGCCAGCAGCCCCGGACATAGCAATCAGCCCCAGCATTTT
D: TRBD2; size: NA; V: TRBV7-3; J: TRBJ2-1; CDR3: CASSLSGRDNEQFF; DNA: TGTGCCAGCAGCTTAAGCGGGAGGGACAATGAGCAGTTCTTC
D: NA; size: NA; V: TRBV6-5; J: TRBJ2-7; CDR3: CASSYSGHQTYEQYF; DNA: TGTGCCAGCAGTTACTCCGGACACCAAACCTACGAGCAGTACTTC
D: TRBD2; size: NA; V: TRBV30; J: TRBJ2-1; CDR3: CAWSLVAGEQFF; DNA: TGTGCCTGGAGCCTCGTAGCGGGGGAGCAGTTCTTC
D: TRBD2; size: NA; V: TRBV10-3; J: TRBJ2-1; CDR3: CAIREAGAGEQFF; DNA: TGTGCCATCAGAGAAGCGGGAGCGGGTGAGCAGTTCTTC
D: TRBD2; size: NA; V: TRBV19; J: TRBJ2-1; CDR3: CASATKRTSGTYNEQFF; DNA: TGTGCCAGTGCGACTAAACGGACTAGCGGGACCTACAATGAGCAGTTCTTC
D: NA; size: NA; V: TRBV6-6; J: TRBJ1-2; CDR3: CASRNSGDGYTF; DNA: TGTGCCAGCAGGAACTCAGGGGATGGCTACACCTTC